Listed below are T cell receptor beta chains from one sample, sequenced in a study of blood T cell repertoires in COVID-19. The data were produced by immunoSEQ multiplex PCR, yet TCRdb's version contains in-frame clones alone and is incomplete. The top ten hold under 8.5% of the sample, which has roughly 30,000 clones, around 85% seen once. Material for sequencing was peripheral blood. The receptor set was obtained from a man aged 55 to 70 with active COVID-19. Each CDR3 is given with its conserved first and last residue. A D gene is named only where the DNA matches it firmly. Clone size is not always given. Where it is, it says once, few, many or a class for expanded clones.

J,V,D,size,CDR3,DNA
TRBJ2-5,TRBV7-2,-,-,CASSLNSGDARETQYF,TGTGCCAGCAGCTTAAATTCGGGGGACGCCCGAGAGACCCAGTACTTC
TRBJ2-1,TRBV28,-,-,CATSRGTGGLLGNEQFF,TGTGCCACCTCCCGGGGAACCGGTGGACTATTAGGCAATGAGCAGTTCTTC
TRBJ2-1,TRBV10-2,TRBD2,-,CASRPSGGVEQFF,TGCGCCAGCAGACCGAGCGGGGGGGTGGAACAGTTCTTC
TRBJ1-1,TRBV2,TRBD1,-,CASSDRGLNTEAFF,TGTGCCAGCAGTGACAGGGGGCTGAACACTGAAGCTTTCTTT
TRBJ2-1,TRBV6-5,-,-,CASREGLVNEQFF,TGTGCCAGCAGAGAGGGCCTAGTCAATGAGCAGTTCTTC
TRBJ1-1,TRBV18,-,-,CASSLQGNTEAFF,TGTGCCAGCTCACTTCAGGGGAACACTGAAGCTTTCTTT
TRBJ2-3,TRBV12-5,TRBD2,-,CASAAGGFTDTQYF,TGTGCTAGTGCGGCGGGAGGTTTCACAGATACGCAGTATTTT
TRBJ2-3,TRBV2,TRBD2,-,CASSVKPGLPGTDTQYF,TGTGCCAGCAGTGTCAAGCCGGGACTACCAGGCACAGATACGCAGTATTTT
TRBJ2-7,TRBV28,TRBD2,medium-sized,CASSSSWIALGGEQYF,TGTGCCAGCAGTTCGTCGTGGATAGCCCTCGGGGGGGAGCAGTACTTC
TRBJ2-7,TRBV7-2,TRBD2,-,CASSPNPAGAREQYF,TGTGCCAGCAGCCCAAACCCAGCGGGAGCTCGCGAGCAGTACTTC
TRBJ2-5,TRBV10-2,TRBD2,few,CASKKSGGSRETQYF,TGCGCCAGCAAGAAATCTGGCGGGAGCAGGGAGACCCAGTACTTC
TRBJ2-5,TRBV5-4,TRBD2,-,CASSSGSGRPSNHF,TGTGCCAGCAGCTCCGGTAGCGGGAGGCCCTCCAACCACTTC
TRBJ2-7,TRBV6-5,-,-,CASSKDSYEQYF,TGTGCCAGCAGCAAGGACTCTTACGAGCAGTACTTC
TRBJ2-3,TRBV19,TRBD2,-,CASSFNSGRGTDTQYF,TGTGCCAGTAGTTTCAATAGCGGGAGGGGCACAGATACGCAGTATTTT
TRBJ1-6,TRBV27,-,-,CASSLTASSPYNSPLHF,TGTGCCAGCAGTTTAACAGCATCTAGCCCCTATAATTCACCCCTCCACTTT
TRBJ2-1,TRBV7-3,TRBD2,-,CASSKDPGLADNEQFF,TGTGCCAGCAGCAAAGATCCGGGACTAGCGGACAATGAGCAGTTCTTC
TRBJ2-2,TRBV19,-,-,CASSNPISAGFITGELFF,TGTGCCAGTAGTAACCCCATCTCGGCGGGGTTTATCACCGGGGAGCTGTTTTTT
TRBJ2-7,TRBV5-6,TRBD1,-,CASSLGGTAYEQYF,TGTGCCAGCAGCTTGGGGGGGACAGCCTACGAGCAGTACTTC
TRBJ1-2,TRBV5-6,TRBD1,-,CASSFGPGQAYGYTF,TGTGCCAGCAGCTTCGGACCGGGACAGGCTTATGGCTACACCTTC
TRBJ2-3,TRBV24-1,TRBD2,-,CATSDRDYSTDTQYF,TGTGCCACCAGTGACAGGGACTACTCCACAGATACGCAGTATTTT
TRBJ1-5,TRBV18,-,few,CASSPQYSNQPQHF,TGTGCCAGCTCACCTCAGTATAGCAATCAGCCCCAGCATTTT
TRBJ2-2,TRBV7-6,-,once,CASSLAVTAGELFF,TGTGCCAGCAGCTTAGCGGTGACAGCCGGGGAGCTGTTTTTT
TRBJ1-2,TRBV27,-,-,CASSRWIQGDYGYTF,TGTGCCAGCAGTCGATGGATACAGGGAGACTATGGCTACACCTTC
TRBJ2-2,TRBV25-1,TRBD2,-,CASTSSSGLGSGFGELFF,TGTGCCAGCACTTCCTCCTCGGGACTAGGGAGCGGTTTTGGGGAGCTGTTTTTT
TRBJ2-2,TRBV5-1,TRBD2,once,CASSPYSSGRGTGELFF,TGCGCCAGCAGCCCCTACTCTAGCGGGAGAGGAACCGGGGAGCTGTTTTTT
TRBJ2-7,TRBV11-3,-,-,CASSPGTTYEQYF,TGTGCCAGCAGCCCCGGGACAACCTACGAGCAGTACTTC
TRBJ2-2,TRBV7-7,-,-,CASSLGPLSGRAGELFF,TGTGCTAGCAGCTTAGGCCCTCTCTCGGGAAGGGCCGGGGAGCTGTTTTTT
TRBJ1-6,TRBV6-5,-,-,CASSPPYQALHF,TGTGCCAGCAGTCCCCCATATCAGGCCCTCCACTTT
TRBJ2-1,TRBV9,TRBD2,-,CASSSSPSGRYNEQFF,TGTGCCAGCAGCTCCAGCCCTAGCGGGAGGTACAATGAGCAGTTCTTC
TRBJ2-5,TRBV5-4,TRBD2,-,CASSSGLGEVETQYF,TGTGCCAGCAGCTCGGGACTAGGGGAGGTAGAGACCCAGTACTTC
TRBJ2-3,TRBV6-1,-,-,CASSDLAVDTQYF,TGTGCCAGCAGTGATTTAGCTGTAGATACGCAGTATTTT
TRBJ2-1,TRBV5-4,-,-,CASSLPRENEQFF,TGTGCCAGCAGCTTACCCCGGGAGAATGAGCAGTTCTTC
TRBJ1-5,TRBV6-5,-,-,CASTPGQVPNQPQHF,TGTGCCAGCACCCCGGGACAAGTTCCCAATCAGCCCCAGCATTTT